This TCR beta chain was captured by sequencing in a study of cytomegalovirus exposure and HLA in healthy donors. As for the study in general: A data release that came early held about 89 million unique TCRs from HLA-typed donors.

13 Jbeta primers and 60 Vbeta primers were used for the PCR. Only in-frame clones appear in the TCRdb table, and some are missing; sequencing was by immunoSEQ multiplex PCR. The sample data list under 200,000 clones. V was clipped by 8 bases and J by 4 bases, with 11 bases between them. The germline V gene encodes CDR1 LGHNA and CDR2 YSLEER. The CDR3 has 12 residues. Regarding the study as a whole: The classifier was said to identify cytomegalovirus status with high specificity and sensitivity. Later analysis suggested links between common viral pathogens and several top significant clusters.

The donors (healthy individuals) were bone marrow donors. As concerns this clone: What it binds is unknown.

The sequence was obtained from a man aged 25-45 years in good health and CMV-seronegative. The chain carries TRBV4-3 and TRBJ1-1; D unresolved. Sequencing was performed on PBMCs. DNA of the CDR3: TGCGCCAGCGGCGGTATGGGCACTGAAGCTTTCTTT. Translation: CASGGMGTEAFF.